This T cell receptor (beta chain) was identified during a study of identical twins. Whole-study findings and limits: Insertion counts were lower in abundant cord blood beta clonotypes, a trend that memory repertoires did not show. The analysis was cross-sectional rather than longitudinal within donors.

In regard to this clonotype: Its specificity is unknown.

Only healthy Caucasians were enrolled as donors. CDR3 length equals 14 residues. Germline V gene lookup returns CDR1 SGHRS and CDR2 YFSETQ. Deletions cut 1 base from V and 6 bases from J, with 13 bases between. TCRdb re-analysed the 5' RACE reads in MiXCR, keeping a single row per CDR3 protein. The repertoire holds around 1.7 million distinct CDR3 sequences, with around 33% as singletons. What was sequenced was cord blood. The clonotype was recovered from a newborn girl in good health. V usage is TRBV5-1 and J usage is TRBJ1-2; D gene uncertain. The CDR3 nucleotides are TGCGCCAGCAGCTTGACAAGGACGGGAGATGGCTACACCTTC. As protein: CASSLTRTGDGYTF.